These 30 T cell receptor beta chains were all obtained from the same sample, sequenced in a study of cytomegalovirus exposure and HLA in healthy donors. Produced via immunoSEQ multiplex PCR; TCRdb's table is partial and in-frame only. The sample includes about 120,000 clones, about 84% seen only once; the top ten take nearly 5%. Sequenced: PBMCs. These receptors were obtained from a young man in good health and CMV-seronegative.

The rearrangement links TRBV2 to TRBJ2-1; 7 bases line up with TRBD1. CDR3 length: 15 amino acids. J gave up 1 base and V 7 bases, and 7 bases lay outside the gene matches. The V gene's germline CDR1 is SNHLY and CDR2 FYNNEI. The CDR3 here is CASTNRQGSYNEQFF. The CDR3 coding sequence is TGTGCCAGCACCAATAGACAGGGATCCTACAATGAGCAGTTCTTC.

This chain joins TRBV11-3 and TRBJ2-1; TRBD2 might be the D (6 bases). V was cut by 5 bases and J by 12 bases, with 26 bases left in between. Per the germline V gene, CDR1 is SGHNT and CDR2 is YENEEA. The CDR3 covers 16 residues. The CDR3 is CASSTGRGSAELRQFF. In nucleotides, the CDR3 is TGTGCCAGCAGCACTGGTCGGGGGAGTGCAGAATTAAGGCAGTTCTTC.

The chain links TRBV19 to TRBJ1-2; D perhaps matches TRBD1 (5 bases). The CDR3 runs 13 residues. Germline V gene data show CDR1 as LNHDA and CDR2 as SQIVND (reference sequence). Trimming pared 3 bases from V and 5 bases from J, leaving 10 bases between. CDR3: CASSIQGLYGYTF. CDR3 in DNA: TGTGCCAGTAGTATCCAGGGTTTATATGGCTACACCTTC.

There are a few counts of this clone. The CDR3 nucleotides are TGTGCCAGCAAAAGTGGGGCAGGGGGATTGGTTGCAGCTTTCTTT. Translation: CASKSGAGGLVAAFF. This chain joins TRBV6-6 and TRBJ1-1; 7 positions match TRBD1. V trimming: 7 bases; J trimming: 10 bases; junction bases outside the gene matches: 18. Germline CDR1 MNHNY, CDR2 SVGAGI (reference sequence). This CDR3 region has 15 residues.

As concerns this clone: At one of its ends the junction is not consistent with the germline gene, which may arise from a read error. The chain combines TRBV7-8 with TRBJ2-7, with TRBD1 matching 10 bases. CDR1 and CDR2 from the germline V gene are SGHVS and FQNEAQ. The CDR3 loop spans 13 amino acids. CDR3 nucleotides: TGTGCCAGCAGCTTAGCGGGGGAGGGACAGGGGTATTTC. It is translated as CASSLAGEGQGYF. Combining the CDR3 with reference TRBV7-8 and TRBJ2-7 gives the whole variable domain GAGVSQSPRYKVAKRGQDVALRCDPISGHVSLFWYQQALGQGPEFLTYFQNEAQLDKSGLPSDRFFAERPEGSVSTLKIQRTQQEDSAVYLCASSLAGEGQGYFGPGTRLTVT.

The chain joins TRBV10-3 to TRBJ1-5; the D is unclear. The CDR3 loop spans 11 amino acids. Germline V gene lookup returns CDR1 ENHRY and CDR2 SYGVKD. Trimming pared 8 bases from V and 4 bases from J, leaving 6 bases between. The CDR3: CAIGGNQPQHF. Here the CDR3 DNA reads TGTGCCATCGGAGGGAATCAGCCCCAGCATTTT.

This clone was observed a few times. The genes are TRBV5-4 and TRBJ1-2; TRBD1 agrees at 7 bases. V lost 3 bases to trimming and J lost 7 bases; unmatched junction nucleotides: 9. Germline values: CDR1 SGHNT, CDR2 YYREEE (reference sequence). There are 14 residues in the CDR3. CDR3 residues: CASSSQGNVGGYTF. In nucleotides, the CDR3 is TGTGCCAGCAGCTCACAGGGGAATGTTGGTGGCTACACCTTC.

The chain joins TRBV6-4 to TRBJ1-1, with D possibly matching TRBD1 (6 bases). The CDR3 sequence is 13 residues long. The ends were cut back, 6 bases at V and 1 base at J, with 9 bases in the middle. CDR1 is MRHNA, CDR2 SNTAGT, per germline. CDR3 coding DNA: TGTGCCAGCAGCTCGACAGGGAACACTGAAGCTTTCTTT. It is translated as CASSSTGNTEAFF.

A few counts support this clone. The chain has TRBV12-5 and TRBJ2-1, with 7 bases matching TRBD1. The CDR3 sequence is 14 residues long. V gave up 5 bases and J gave up 7 bases; unmatched junction bases: 8. Germline-derived CDR1 and CDR2 are LGHNT and FRNRAP. This CDR3 is CASGLDRVENEQFF. The CDR3 coding sequence is TGTGCTAGTGGTCTCGACAGGGTAGAGAATGAGCAGTTCTTC.

The chain carries TRBV30 and TRBJ1-1, with a possible D match to TRBD1 (5 bases). Germline CDR1 is GTSNPN and CDR2 is SVGIG (reference sequence). The CDR3 is made up of 14 amino acids. Trimming removed 3 bases at V and 5 bases at J, with 16 bases between. The CDR3 spells CAWSQGLSGTEAFF. The CDR3 region has the DNA TGTGCCTGGAGCCAGGGATTGTCCGGGACTGAAGCTTTCTTT.

This chain connects TRBV7-9 to TRBJ2-3; TRBD2 might be the D (6 bases). V was pared by 5 bases and J by 4 bases, with 22 bases between. Germline V gives CDR1 SEHNR, CDR2 FQNEAQ (reference sequence). There are 17 residues in the CDR3. The CDR3 reads CASSKPRGEAASDTQYF. The CDR3 nucleotides are TGTGCCAGCAGCAAACCCCGCGGGGAGGCCGCTTCAGATACGCAGTATTTT.

The chain employs TRBV6-1 and TRBJ2-5, with 7 nucleotides matching TRBD1. Germline V gene lookup returns CDR1 MNHNS and CDR2 SASEGT. With 0 bases clipped from V and 6 bases from J, the junction kept 22 bases outside the gene matches. This CDR3 has 20 amino acids. CDR3 amino acids: CASSEAIGGQGVSNRQTQYF. The CDR3 nucleotides are TGTGCCAGCAGTGAAGCGATAGGGGGCCAGGGGGTAAGCAATCGGCAGACCCAGTACTTC.

This clone was recorded once. The chain employs TRBV9 and TRBJ1-1; D is unresolved. Germline V gene data show CDR1 as SGDLS and CDR2 as YYNGEE. The length of the CDR3 is 14 residues. The V and J ends lost 0 bases and 5 bases respectively, with 11 bases between them. CDR3 protein: CASSVAGSSTEAFF. For the CDR3, the DNA is TGTGCCAGCAGCGTAGCTGGCAGTTCTACTGAAGCTTTCTTT. Full variable domain (missing parts from reference TRBV9 and TRBJ1-1): DSGVTQTPKHLITATGQRVTLRCSPRSGDLSVYWYQQSLDQGLQFLIQYYNGEERAKGNILERFSAQQFPDLHSELNLSSLELGDSALYFCASSVAGSSTEAFFGQGTRLTVV.

The CDR3 loop is CASSLRPPGVQGELFF. CDR3 nucleotide sequence: TGTGCCAGCAGCTTGAGACCTCCAGGGGTTCAGGGGGAGCTGTTTTTT. V usage is TRBV5-4 and J usage is TRBJ2-2, with a possible D match to TRBD1 (6 bases). The germline V gene encodes CDR1 SGHNT and CDR2 YYREEE (reference sequence). V lost 1 base to trimming and J lost 8 bases, with 18 bases between them. This CDR3 has 16 amino acids.

The chain links TRBV19 to TRBJ2-2; 14 positions agree with TRBD2. The trim removed 3 bases at V and 0 bases at J, leaving 3 bases unmatched. Germline CDR1 LNHDA, CDR2 SQIVND (reference sequence). The CDR3 is 18 amino acids. CDR3 DNA sequence: TGTGCCAGTAGTATGGCGACTAGCGGGAGGGCGAACACCGGGGAGCTGTTTTTT. This codes for CASSMATSGRANTGELFF.

The chain links TRBV27 to TRBJ2-1, with TRBD2 matching 9 bases. The germline V gene encodes CDR1 MNHEY and CDR2 SMNVEV (reference sequence). The length of the CDR3 is 17 residues. With V trimmed by 1 base and J by 2 bases, 6 bases remained unmatched. The CDR3 spells CASSLYNSGSPYNEQFF. CDR3 DNA: TGTGCCAGCAGTTTATATAATAGCGGGAGTCCCTACAATGAGCAGTTCTTC.

The CDR3 here is CASSGSRGNEQFF. The CDR3 region has the DNA TGTGCCAGCAGCGGATCTAGGGGCAATGAGCAGTTCTTC. The V and J genes are TRBV9 and TRBJ2-1, with D tentatively TRBD1 (5 bases). Germline V CDR1 and CDR2: SGDLS, YYNGEE. This CDR3 spans 13 amino acids. The V gene lost 3 bases and the J gene lost 6 bases, with 10 bases spanning the gap.

The chain links TRBV19 to TRBJ1-5; 8 nucleotides align to TRBD1. Germline CDR1 reads LNHDA; CDR2 reads SQIVND (reference sequence). Trimming took 7 bases from V and 2 from J; bases not matched to a gene: 10. The CDR3 has 16 amino acids. CDR3 nucleotide sequence: TGTGCCAGTATTGGCAGGGGGCCCGGGGGCAATCAGCCCCAGCATTTT. This codes for CASIGRGPGGNQPQHF.

This clone was counted a single time. The genes are TRBV4-1 and TRBJ2-7; no reliable D call. Germline V lookup: CDR1 MGHRA, CDR2 YSYEKL. There are 13 residues in the CDR3. V shed 0 bases and J shed 10 bases, with 13 bases lying between them. The CDR3 reads CASSQDRWARQYF. The CDR3 region has the DNA TGCGCCAGCAGCCAAGATCGCTGGGCCCGCCAGTACTTC.

The chain combines TRBV20-1 with TRBJ2-5, with D unclear. Germline CDR1 DFQATT, CDR2 SNEGSKA (reference sequence). The CDR3 runs to 11 residues. Trimming pared 2 bases from V and 5 bases from J, leaving 6 bases between. CDR3 DNA sequence: TGCAGTGCTAGACCTGGCGAGACCCAGTACTTC. Protein: CSARPGETQYF.

The chain is built from TRBV7-2 and TRBJ2-7, with 12 bases fitting TRBD1. The CDR3 is 15 amino acids. The germline gives CDR1 SGHTA, CDR2 FQGNSA. Trimming at V came to 1 base and at J to 6 bases, leaving 4 bases not matched to a gene. The CDR3 nucleotides read TGTGCCAGCAGCTTAGGCGGGACAGGGGGCCGCGAGCAGTACTTC. Amino acids: CASSLGGTGGREQYF. Supplemented by reference TRBV7-2 and TRBJ2-7, the full variable domain reads GAGVSQSPSNKVTEKGKDVELRCDPISGHTALYWYRQSLGQGLEFLIYFQGNSAPDKSGLPSDRFSAERTGGSVSTLTIQRTQQEDSAVYLCASSLGGTGGREQYFGPGTRLTVT.

This clone turned up a few times. This rearrangement joins TRBV27 to TRBJ1-1; D might be TRBD1 (5 bases). Germline V CDR1 and CDR2: MNHEY, SMNVEV (reference sequence). Trimming shortened V by 6 bases and J by 13 bases, and 12 bases separated the two germline ends. This CDR3 has 10 amino acids. CDR3 sequence: CASRQGTFFF. The DNA for the CDR3 is TGTGCCAGCAGGCAGGGTACTTTTTTCTTT.

The chain employs TRBV6-1 and TRBJ1-2; no reliable D call. The CDR3 extends over 17 amino acids. With 2 bases removed from V and 4 bases from J, the gap between germline ends came to 20 bases. CDR1 and CDR2 (germline): MNHNS, SASEGT. CDR3 sequence (DNA): TGTGCCAGCAGTGAACGATGGTCGGGAATTGAGGGCTATGGCTACACCTTC. It translates to CASSERWSGIEGYGYTF.

The rearrangement joins TRBV4-2 to TRBJ2-1, with a possible D match to TRBD2 (7 bases). The length of the CDR3 is 16 residues. Trimming took off 0 bases at V and 6 bases at J, with 15 bases between the two ends. Germline V gene lookup returns CDR1 LGHNA and CDR2 YNFKEQ. The CDR3 DNA follows: TGTGCCAGCAGCCAAGATATGGGGGGGGCAACCAATGAGCAGTTCTTC. Its translation is CASSQDMGGATNEQFF.

CDR3 coding DNA: TGTGCCAGCAGCTTAGGAATCCGGAGCGACTGGGGCTACACCTTC. It specifies CASSLGIRSDWGYTF. The chain recombines TRBV11-2 with TRBJ1-2, with D hard to call. CDR3 size: 15 residues. The V gene lost 1 base and the J gene lost 8 bases, with 17 bases spanning the gap. CDR1 and CDR2 from the germline V gene are SGHAT and FQNNGV.

The V call is TRBV30, the J call TRBJ2-6; D is undetermined. Germline assignment: CDR1 GTSNPN and CDR2 SVGIG (reference sequence). The V end lost 2 bases, the J end lost 0 bases, and 5 bases lay between the germline ends. This CDR3 is built from 14 residues. CDR3 sequence (DNA): TGTGCCTGGAGTTCCGGCTCTGGGGCCAACGTCCTGACTTTC. It codes for CAWSSGSGANVLTF.

This chain connects TRBV7-2 to TRBJ2-1, with 15 bases aligning to TRBD2. Germline CDR1 SGHTA, CDR2 FQGNSA. Germline trimming cut 5 bases from V and 2 bases from J; bases unmatched to any gene: 10. The CDR3 runs to 19 residues. The CDR3 region has the DNA TGTGCCAGCAGCCGTTTCGGGACTAGCGGGGGGCTGGCCTACAATGAGCAGTTCTTC. Its translation is CASSRFGTSGGLAYNEQFF. Together with reference TRBV7-2 and TRBJ2-1, the CDR3 gives the full variable domain: GAGVSQSPSNKVTEKGKDVELRCDPISGHTALYWYRQSLGQGLEFLIYFQGNSAPDKSGLPSDRFSAERTGGSVSTLTIQRTQQEDSAVYLCASSRFGTSGGLAYNEQFFGPGTRLTVL.

The chain recombines TRBV15 with TRBJ1-1, with D perhaps matching TRBD1 (6 bases). The CDR3 consists of 14 residues. The V gene's germline CDR1 is LNHNV and CDR2 YYDKDF (reference sequence). Trimming shortened V by 1 base and J by 7 bases, and 13 bases separated the two germline ends. The CDR3 here is CATSRVDRYSEAFF. As DNA, the CDR3 is TGTGCCACCAGCAGAGTGGACAGATATAGTGAAGCTTTCTTT.

The chain joins TRBV19 to TRBJ2-1, with 9 bases that match TRBD2. This CDR3 comprises 15 residues. Trimming removed 4 bases from V and 4 bases from J; junction bases left unmatched: 5. Per germline, CDR1 LNHDA and CDR2 SQIVND (reference sequence). CDR3 sequence: CASSTRLAVYNEQFF. The CDR3 nucleotides are TGTGCCAGTAGTACTCGACTAGCGGTGTACAATGAGCAGTTCTTC. The full variable domain, rest sourced from reference TRBV19 and TRBJ2-1, is DGGITQSPKYLFRKEGQNVTLSCEQNLNHDAMYWYRQDPGQGLRLIYYSQIVNDFQKGDIAEGYSVSREKKESFPLTVTSAQKNPTAFYLCASSTRLAVYNEQFFGPGTRLTVL.

J is TRBJ1-1 and V is TRBV6-6; D gene ambiguous. Trimming removed 8 bases at V and 0 bases at J, with 16 bases between. The CDR3 runs to 15 residues. Germline CDR1 reads MNHNY; CDR2 reads SVGAGI (reference sequence). This CDR3 reads CASDPWESMNTEAFF. The DNA of the CDR3 is TGTGCCAGCGACCCGTGGGAGTCGATGAACACTGAAGCTTTCTTT.